This TCR beta chain was sequenced during a study of tumor-infiltrating lymphocytes in primary liver carcinoma. The investigators made TCR beta cDNA from 400 to 500 ng total RNA, using a constant-region primer. What produced the TCR beta libraries was three nested multiplex PCR rounds using slightly modified ARM-PCR. The study ran its first two PCR rounds for roughly 9 cycles each, using TRBV1-TRBV30 forward primers and a C-beta reverse primer. TCRdb fed the multiplex PCR reads into MiXCR, producing one record per CDR3 protein. The sample contains 84,000 or so distinct CDR3 sequences, over 60% of which appear only once. This CDR3 is 13 amino acids long. Germline V CDR1 and CDR2: LGHNA, YNFKEQ. Findings and limits, study-wide: Among top clones, only about 7.5-24% appeared in all five tumor regions. Tumor top-250-clone fraction significantly exceeded that of blood (p = 0.039).

RNA and DNA were co-extracted from about 20-30 mg of unsorted bulk tissue. Donors were untreated and chronically infected with HBV. With regard to this clonotype: Its antigen is unknown. One junction end disagrees with the germline gene, perhaps due to a read error.

The gene calls are TRBV4-2 and TRBJ2-7; D not resolved. Sequenced: liver tumor tissue from sampling region 1. Subset reported: tumor region T1, superior pole. This receptor was obtained from a man aged 40-49 years with primary liver carcinoma and hepatitis B virus infection. CDR3 amino acids: CASSHLLVYKQYF. The CDR3 DNA sequence: TGTGCCAGCAGCCATCTTCTGGTCTACAAGCAGTACTTC.